The clone carrying this T cell receptor (beta chain) was seen a few times. The CDR3 has 13 residues. Germline V gene sequence: CDR1 SGHNT, CDR2 YENEEA. Trimming pared 4 bases from V and 4 bases from J, leaving 8 bases between. This entry is derived from a study of shared clonotypes between healthy human individuals. Assay: immunoSEQ multiplex PCR; the TCRdb copy retains only in-frame clones and omits some. The table lists about 590,000 clones, around 95% of them singletons, with 0.09% to 0.13% in the top ten. CD45RO-negative, CCR7-positively selected cells formed the naive CD8 fraction, excluding terminally differentiated effector memory CD45RA+ cells.

The sequence derives from a young woman in good health. Sequencing used naive CD8+ T cells sorted from blood. V usage is TRBV11-3 and J usage is TRBJ1-5; D not certain. The CDR3 reads CASSWGLNQPQHF. The CDR3, as DNA: TGTGCCAGCAGCTGGGGTCTGAATCAGCCCCAGCATTTT.